This T cell receptor beta chain derives from a study of OX40 agonist ivuxolimab in advanced cancers. The wider study: Every 2 weeks, patients got intravenous ivuxolimab at one of six dose levels (0.01-10 mg/kg). Previous treatment with anti-PD-1, anti-PD-L1 or anti-CTLA-4 therapy was allowed; more than 35% had received some. Broader study findings: With doses of 0.1-3.0 mg/kg, partial responders showed among the lowest clonal expansion. CD4+ and CD8+ blood T cells expanded clonally by week 6 at 0.1 to 3.0 mg/kg.

To note about this clone: Its antigen is still unknown.

Profiling relied on immunoSEQ multiplex PCR, and the TCRdb table lists in-frame clones only, not all of them. Of some 70,000 clones in the sample, roughly 92% were seen once. The input for sequencing was CD4+ or CD8+ T cells sorted from blood, taken in a trial of the OX40 agonist ivuxolimab. The clonotype originates from an adult with an advanced solid tumor such as melanoma, head and neck, liver or kidney cancer.

The CDR3 DNA sequence: TGTGCCACCAGCAGAGAGTGGCAGTCCAATCAGCCCCAGCATTTT. It codes for CATSREWQSNQPQHF. V is TRBV15 and J is TRBJ1-5; no definite D call. V was pared by 0 bases and J by 3 bases, with 9 bases between. The V gene's germline CDR1 is LNHNV and CDR2 YYDKDF (reference sequence). The CDR3 sequence is 15 residues long.